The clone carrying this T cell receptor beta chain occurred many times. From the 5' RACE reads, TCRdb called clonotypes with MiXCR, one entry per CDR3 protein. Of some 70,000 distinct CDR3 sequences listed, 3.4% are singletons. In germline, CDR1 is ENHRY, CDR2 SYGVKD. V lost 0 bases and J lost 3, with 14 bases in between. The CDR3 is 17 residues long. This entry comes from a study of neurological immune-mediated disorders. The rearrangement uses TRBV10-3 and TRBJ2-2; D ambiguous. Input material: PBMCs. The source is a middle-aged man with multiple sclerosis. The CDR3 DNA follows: TGTGCCATCAGTGAGTCGGCAGGCATCGTGGACACCGGGGAGCTGTTTTTT. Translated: CAISESAGIVDTGELFF.